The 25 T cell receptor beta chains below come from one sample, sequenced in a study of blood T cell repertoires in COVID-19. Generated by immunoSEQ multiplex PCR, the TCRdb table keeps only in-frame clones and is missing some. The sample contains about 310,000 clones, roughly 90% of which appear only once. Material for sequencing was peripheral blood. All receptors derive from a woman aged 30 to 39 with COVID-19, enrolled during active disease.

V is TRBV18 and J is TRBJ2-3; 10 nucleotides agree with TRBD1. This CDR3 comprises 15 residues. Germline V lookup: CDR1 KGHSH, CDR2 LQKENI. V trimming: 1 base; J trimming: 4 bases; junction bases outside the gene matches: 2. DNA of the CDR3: TGTGCCAGCTCACCACGGACAGGGGGAGCAGATACGCAGTATTTT. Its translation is CASSPRTGGADTQYF.

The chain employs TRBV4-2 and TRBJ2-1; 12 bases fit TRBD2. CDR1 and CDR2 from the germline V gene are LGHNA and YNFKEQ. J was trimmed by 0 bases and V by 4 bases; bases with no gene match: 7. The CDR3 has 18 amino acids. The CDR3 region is CASSPSLAGGSSYNEQFF. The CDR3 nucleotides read TGTGCCAGCAGCCCAAGCCTAGCGGGAGGGAGCTCCTACAATGAGCAGTTCTTC.

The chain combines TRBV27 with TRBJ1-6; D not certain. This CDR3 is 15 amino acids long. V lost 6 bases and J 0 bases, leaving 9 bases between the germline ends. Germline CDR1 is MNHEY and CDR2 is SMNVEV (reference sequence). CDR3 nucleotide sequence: TGTGCCAGCAGAGTTGGCTCCTCCTATAATTCACCCCTCCACTTT. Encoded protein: CASRVGSSYNSPLHF.

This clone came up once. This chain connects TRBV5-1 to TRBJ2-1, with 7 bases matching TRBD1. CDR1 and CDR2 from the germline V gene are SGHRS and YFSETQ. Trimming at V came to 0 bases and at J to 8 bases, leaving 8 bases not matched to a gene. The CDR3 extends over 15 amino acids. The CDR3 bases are TGCGCCAGCAGCTTGGAGGGGGCTCAAAGGGATGAGCAGTTCTTC. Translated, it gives CASSLEGAQRDEQFF.

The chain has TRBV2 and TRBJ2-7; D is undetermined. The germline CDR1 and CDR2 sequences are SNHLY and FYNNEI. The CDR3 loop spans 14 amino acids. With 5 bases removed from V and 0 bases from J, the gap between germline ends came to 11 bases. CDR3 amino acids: CASSSKTISYEQYF. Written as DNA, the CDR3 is TGTGCCAGCAGTTCCAAGACAATCTCCTACGAGCAGTACTTC.

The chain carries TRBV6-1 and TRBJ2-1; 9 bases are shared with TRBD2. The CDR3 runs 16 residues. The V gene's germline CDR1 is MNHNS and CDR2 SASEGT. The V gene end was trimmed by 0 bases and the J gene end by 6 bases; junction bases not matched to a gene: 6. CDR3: CASSEALAGGRNEQFF. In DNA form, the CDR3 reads TGTGCCAGCAGTGAAGCGCTGGCGGGAGGGCGCAATGAGCAGTTCTTC.

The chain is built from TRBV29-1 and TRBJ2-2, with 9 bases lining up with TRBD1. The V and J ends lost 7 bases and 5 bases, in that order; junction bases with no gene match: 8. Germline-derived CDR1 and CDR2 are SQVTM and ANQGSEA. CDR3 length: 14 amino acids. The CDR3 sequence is CSAGGDRVTGELFF. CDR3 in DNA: TGCAGCGCCGGAGGGGACAGGGTGACCGGGGAGCTGTTTTTT.

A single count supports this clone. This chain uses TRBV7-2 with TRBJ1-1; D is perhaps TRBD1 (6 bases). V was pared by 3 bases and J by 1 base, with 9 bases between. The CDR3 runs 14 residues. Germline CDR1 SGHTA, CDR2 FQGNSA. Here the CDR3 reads CASSFGTWNTEAFF. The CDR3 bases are TGTGCCAGCAGCTTCGGGACATGGAACACTGAAGCTTTCTTT.

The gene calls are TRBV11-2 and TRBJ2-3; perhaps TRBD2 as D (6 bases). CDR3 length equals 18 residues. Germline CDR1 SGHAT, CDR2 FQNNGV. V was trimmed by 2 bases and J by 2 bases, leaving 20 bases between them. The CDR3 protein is CASSLPGTGLSPTDTQYF. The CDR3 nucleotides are TGTGCCAGCAGCTTACCAGGTACGGGACTTTCCCCCACAGATACGCAGTATTTT.

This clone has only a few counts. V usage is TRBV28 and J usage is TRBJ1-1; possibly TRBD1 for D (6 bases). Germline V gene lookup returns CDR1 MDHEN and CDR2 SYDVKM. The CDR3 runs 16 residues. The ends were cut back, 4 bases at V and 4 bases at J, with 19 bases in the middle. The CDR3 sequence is CASSSNLRGGGTEAFF. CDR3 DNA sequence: TGTGCCAGCAGTTCGAACCTCAGGGGAGGGGGCACTGAAGCTTTCTTT. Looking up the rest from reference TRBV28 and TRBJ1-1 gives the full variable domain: DVKVTQSSRYLVKRTGEKVFLECVQDMDHENMFWYRQDPGLGLRLIYFSYDVKMKEKGDIPEGYSVSREKKERFSLILESASTNQTSMYLCASSSNLRGGGTEAFFGQGTRLTVV.

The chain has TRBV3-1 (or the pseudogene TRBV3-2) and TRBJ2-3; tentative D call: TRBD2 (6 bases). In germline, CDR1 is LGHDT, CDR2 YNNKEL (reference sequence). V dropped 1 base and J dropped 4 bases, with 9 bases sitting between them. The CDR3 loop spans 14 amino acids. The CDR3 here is CASSQGGVSDTQYF. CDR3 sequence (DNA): TGTGCCAGCAGCCAAGGGGGGGTTTCAGATACGCAGTATTTT.

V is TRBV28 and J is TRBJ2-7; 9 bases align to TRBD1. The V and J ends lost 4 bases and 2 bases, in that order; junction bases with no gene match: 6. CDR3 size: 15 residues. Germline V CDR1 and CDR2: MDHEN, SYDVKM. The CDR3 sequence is CASSSTGTGTYEQYF. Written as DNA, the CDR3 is TGTGCCAGCAGTTCAACCGGGACAGGGACCTACGAGCAGTACTTC.

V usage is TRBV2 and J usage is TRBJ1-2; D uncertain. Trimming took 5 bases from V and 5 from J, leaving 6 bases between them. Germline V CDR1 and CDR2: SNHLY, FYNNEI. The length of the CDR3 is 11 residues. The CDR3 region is CASSPTYGYTF. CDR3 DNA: TGTGCCAGCAGTCCCACTTATGGCTACACCTTC.

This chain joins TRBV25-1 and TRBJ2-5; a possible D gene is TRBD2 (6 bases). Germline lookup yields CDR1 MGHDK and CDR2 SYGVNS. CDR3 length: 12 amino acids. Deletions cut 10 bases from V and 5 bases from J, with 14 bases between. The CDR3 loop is CATSVGGETQYF. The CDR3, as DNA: TGTGCCACCTCGGTGGGGGGTGAGACCCAGTACTTC.

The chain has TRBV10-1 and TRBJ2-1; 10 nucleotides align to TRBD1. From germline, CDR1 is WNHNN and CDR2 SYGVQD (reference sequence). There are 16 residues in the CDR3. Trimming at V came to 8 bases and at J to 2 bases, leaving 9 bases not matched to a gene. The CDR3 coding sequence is TGCGCCAGCGCAGCCCCGGGACAGGGGACCTACAATGAGCAGTTCTTC. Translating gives CASAAPGQGTYNEQFF.

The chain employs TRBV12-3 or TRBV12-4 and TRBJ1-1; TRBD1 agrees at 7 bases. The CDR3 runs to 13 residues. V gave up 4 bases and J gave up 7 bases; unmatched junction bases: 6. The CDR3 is CASSSQTGIEAFF. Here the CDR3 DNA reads TGTGCCAGCAGTTCGCAGACAGGGATTGAAGCTTTCTTT.

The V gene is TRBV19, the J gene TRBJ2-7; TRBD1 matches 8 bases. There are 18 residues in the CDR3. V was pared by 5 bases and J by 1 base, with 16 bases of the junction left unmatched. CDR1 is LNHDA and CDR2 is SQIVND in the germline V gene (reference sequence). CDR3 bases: TGTGCCAGTAGTCAAAGTACAGGGGGTTACAGCCCATCCTACGAGCAGTACTTC. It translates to CASSQSTGGYSPSYEQYF. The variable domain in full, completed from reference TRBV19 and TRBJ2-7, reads DGGITQSPKYLFRKEGQNVTLSCEQNLNHDAMYWYRQDPGQGLRLIYYSQIVNDFQKGDIAEGYSVSREKKESFPLTVTSAQKNPTAFYLCASSQSTGGYSPSYEQYFGPGTRLTVT.

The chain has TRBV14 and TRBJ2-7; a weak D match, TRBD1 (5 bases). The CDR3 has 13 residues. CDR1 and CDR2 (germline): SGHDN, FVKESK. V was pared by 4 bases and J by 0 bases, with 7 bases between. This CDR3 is CASSLQDSYEQYF. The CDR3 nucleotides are TGTGCCAGCAGCCTACAGGACTCCTACGAGCAGTACTTC.

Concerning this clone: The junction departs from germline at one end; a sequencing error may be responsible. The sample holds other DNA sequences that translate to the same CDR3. CDR3 sequence: CATSDSGTVNTGELFF. In DNA form, the CDR3 reads TGTGCCACCAGTGATTCCGGGACAGTCAACACTGGGGAGCTGTTTTTT. The chain uses TRBV24-1 and TRBJ2-2, with 7 positions matching TRBD1. The germline gives CDR1 KGHDR, CDR2 SFDVKD. The CDR3 length is 16 residues.

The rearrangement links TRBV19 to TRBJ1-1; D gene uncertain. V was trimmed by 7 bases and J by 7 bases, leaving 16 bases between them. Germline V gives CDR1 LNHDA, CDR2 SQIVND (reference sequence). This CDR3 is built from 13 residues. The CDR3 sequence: CASKFSGSGEAFF. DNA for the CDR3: TGTGCCAGTAAATTCTCGGGTTCGGGTGAAGCTTTCTTT.

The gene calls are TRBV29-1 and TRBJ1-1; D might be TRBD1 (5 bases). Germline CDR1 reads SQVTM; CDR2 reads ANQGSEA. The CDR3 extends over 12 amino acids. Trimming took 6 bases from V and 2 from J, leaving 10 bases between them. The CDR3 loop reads CSVLRVNTEAFF. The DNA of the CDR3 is TGCAGCGTGCTCAGGGTTAACACTGAAGCTTTCTTT.

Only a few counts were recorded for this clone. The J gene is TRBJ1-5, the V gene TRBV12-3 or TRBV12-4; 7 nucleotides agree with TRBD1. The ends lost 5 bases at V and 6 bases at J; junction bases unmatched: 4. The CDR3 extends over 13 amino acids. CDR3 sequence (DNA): TGTGCCAGCAGTCCTGACAGGGTTCAGCCCCAGCATTTT. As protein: CASSPDRVQPQHF.

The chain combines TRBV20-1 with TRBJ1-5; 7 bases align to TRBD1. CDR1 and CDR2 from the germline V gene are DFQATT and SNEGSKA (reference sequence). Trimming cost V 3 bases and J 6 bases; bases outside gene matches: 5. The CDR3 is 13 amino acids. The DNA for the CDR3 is TGCAGTGCTAGTCGAGGGGGCGGTCAGCCCCAGCATTTT. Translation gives CSASRGGGQPQHF.

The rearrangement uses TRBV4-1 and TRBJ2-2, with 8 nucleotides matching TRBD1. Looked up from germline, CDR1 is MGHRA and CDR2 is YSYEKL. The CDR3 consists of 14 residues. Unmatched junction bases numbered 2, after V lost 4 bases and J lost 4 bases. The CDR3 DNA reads TGCGCCAGCAGCCTGGACAGGGTCACCGGGGAGCTGTTTTTT. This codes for CASSLDRVTGELFF.

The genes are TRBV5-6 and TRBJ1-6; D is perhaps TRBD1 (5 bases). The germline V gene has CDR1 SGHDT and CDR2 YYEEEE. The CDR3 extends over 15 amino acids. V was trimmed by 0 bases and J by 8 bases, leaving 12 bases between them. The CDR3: CASSLEGASYSPLHF. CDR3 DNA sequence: TGTGCCAGCAGCTTGGAAGGGGCCAGTTATTCACCCCTCCACTTT.